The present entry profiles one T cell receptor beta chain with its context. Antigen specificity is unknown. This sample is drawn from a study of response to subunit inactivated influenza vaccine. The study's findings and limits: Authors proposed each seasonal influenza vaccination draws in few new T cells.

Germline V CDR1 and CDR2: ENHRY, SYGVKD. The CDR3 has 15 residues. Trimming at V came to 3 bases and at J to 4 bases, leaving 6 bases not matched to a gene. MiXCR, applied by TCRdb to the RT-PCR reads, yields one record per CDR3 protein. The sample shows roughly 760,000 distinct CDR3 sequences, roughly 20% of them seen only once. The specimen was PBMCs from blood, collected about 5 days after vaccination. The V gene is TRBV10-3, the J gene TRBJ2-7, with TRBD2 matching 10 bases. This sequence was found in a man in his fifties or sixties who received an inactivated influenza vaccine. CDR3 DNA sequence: TGTGCCATCAGTGAAGGGAGTAGCGGGAGGTACGAGCAGTACTTC. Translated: CAISEGSSGRYEQYF.